This entry lists 23 T cell receptor beta chains sequenced from one sample in a study of blood T cell repertoires in COVID-19. Measured with immunoSEQ multiplex PCR; TCRdb has only the in-frame clones, and not every one. The sample lists over 200,000 clones, about 88% occurring once. Specimen: peripheral blood. The source is a woman aged 60-75 years with acute or convalescent COVID-19.

The chain has TRBV10-3 and TRBJ2-3, with TRBD1 matching 10 bases. Trimming took 0 bases from V and 13 from J; bases not matched to a gene: 13. CDR3 length: 16 residues. Germline-derived CDR1 and CDR2 are ENHRY and SYGVKD. The CDR3 bases are TGTGCCATCAGTGAGTCAGGAGGGACAGGGGTTGGGATGGAGTATTTT. This codes for CAISESGGTGVGMEYF.

The rearrangement links TRBV15 to TRBJ2-7, with 11 positions matching TRBD1. The germline V gene encodes CDR1 LNHNV and CDR2 YYDKDF (reference sequence). Unmatched junction bases numbered 7, after V lost 0 bases and J lost 0 bases. This CDR3 has 18 residues. The chain's CDR3 is CATSRELSGTGGSYEQYF. For the CDR3, the DNA is TGTGCCACCAGCAGAGAACTTTCCGGGACAGGGGGCTCCTACGAGCAGTACTTC.

The rearrangement uses TRBV19 and TRBJ2-1; possible D gene TRBD2, 6 bases. Germline values: CDR1 LNHDA, CDR2 SQIVND (reference sequence). The length of the CDR3 is 15 residues. With 3 bases removed from V and 2 bases from J, the gap between germline ends came to 11 bases. The CDR3 spells CASSIDSGTYNEQFF. The CDR3 bases are TGTGCCAGTAGTATCGATAGCGGAACCTACAATGAGCAGTTCTTC.

This clone was found a few times. At one end the junction does not follow the germline gene, possibly because of a read error. J is TRBJ1-1 and V is TRBV7-9; D uncertain. CDR3 length equals 13 residues. CDR1 and CDR2 (germline): SEHNR, FQNEAQ (reference sequence). In DNA, the CDR3 is TGTGCCAGCAGCTTATATACCGGGGTGGAAGTTTTCTTT. Its translation: CASSLYTGVEVFF.

The rearrangement joins TRBV6-1 to TRBJ2-3, with 9 nucleotides matching TRBD2. The junction had 5 bases not matched to a gene; V was cut back by 4 bases and J by 0 bases. The CDR3 is 16 amino acids. Germline loops: CDR1 MNHNS, CDR2 SASEGT. CDR3 in amino acids: CASSASSGGSTDTQYF. The CDR3 nucleotides read TGTGCCAGCAGTGCCTCCAGCGGGGGGAGCACAGATACGCAGTATTTT.

The genes are TRBV19 and TRBJ1-2; TRBD1 aligns across 8 bases. The CDR3 consists of 15 residues. CDR1 and CDR2 (germline): LNHDA, SQIVND (reference sequence). With V trimmed by 5 bases and J by 0 bases, 5 bases remained unmatched. The CDR3 sequence is CASSVRDRTNYGYTF. The DNA for the CDR3 is TGTGCCAGTAGTGTCCGGGACAGGACTAACTATGGCTACACCTTC.

V and J are TRBV9 and TRBJ2-1; 8 bases are a match to TRBD2. The CDR3 loop spans 15 amino acids. The junction had 4 bases not matched to a gene; V was cut back by 4 bases and J by 1 base. The germline CDR1 and CDR2 sequences are SGDLS and YYNGEE. DNA for the CDR3: TGTGCCAGCAGCTTGGTAGCGGGATCCTACAATGAGCAGTTCTTC. Protein product: CASSLVAGSYNEQFF.

V usage is TRBV5-1 and J usage is TRBJ1-4; D remains ambiguous. From germline, CDR1 is SGHRS and CDR2 YFSETQ. CDR3 length equals 14 residues. Trimming left V 5 bases short and J 3 bases short, with 11 bases between. The CDR3 nucleotides read TGCGCCAGCAGGTCACAGTCCTCTAATGAAAAACTGTTTTTT. Protein product: CASRSQSSNEKLFF.

V is TRBV5-1 and J is TRBJ2-5, with TRBD1 identical over 9 bases. In germline, CDR1 is SGHRS, CDR2 YFSETQ. There are 14 residues in the CDR3. V lost 4 bases, J lost 2 bases, and 3 bases stayed unmatched. The CDR3 here is CASSPGQGQETQYF. CDR3 nucleotide sequence: TGCGCCAGCAGCCCCGGACAGGGGCAAGAGACCCAGTACTTC.

This chain links TRBV10-1 with TRBJ2-2, with 8 nucleotides matching TRBD1. V shed 5 bases, J shed 7 bases, and the junction held 6 bases outside the gene matches. This CDR3 has 14 residues. Germline values: CDR1 WNHNN, CDR2 SYGVQD (reference sequence). CDR3: CASSSQGEGGELFF. CDR3 nucleotides: TGCGCCAGCAGTTCACAGGGGGAAGGCGGGGAGCTGTTTTTT.

The chain carries TRBV5-6 and TRBJ2-2; possibly TRBD2 for D (5 bases). This CDR3 has 13 residues. Germline V gene lookup returns CDR1 SGHDT and CDR2 YYEEEE. The ends were cut back, 7 bases at V and 1 base at J, with 8 bases in the middle. The CDR3 region is CASCRGNTGELFF. CDR3 nucleotide sequence: TGTGCCAGCTGCCGGGGGAACACCGGGGAGCTGTTTTTT.

The rearrangement links TRBV7-2 to TRBJ1-5, with 8 bases matching TRBD1. The CDR3 sequence is 13 residues long. V was clipped by 4 bases and J by 6 bases; unmatched bases: 2. Germline CDR1 is SGHTA and CDR2 is FQGNSA. The DNA of the CDR3 is TGTGCCAGCAGCTACAGGGGGGTTCAGCCCCAGCATTTT. Its translation is CASSYRGVQPQHF.

The chain links TRBV3-1 (or the pseudogene TRBV3-2) to TRBJ2-3; TRBD2 matches 9 bases. Germline V gene sequence: CDR1 LGHDT, CDR2 YNNKEL (reference sequence). V was pared by 10 bases and J by 4 bases, with 12 bases of the junction left unmatched. This CDR3 is 15 amino acids long. CDR3 DNA sequence: TGTGCCACCACTGACAGCGGGGGGAGGGCAGATACGCAGTATTTT. As protein: CATTDSGGRADTQYF.

V is TRBV7-9 and J is TRBJ1-3; a possible D gene is TRBD1 (6 bases). V gave up 5 bases and J gave up 7 bases, with 18 bases separating them. This CDR3 contains 15 residues. Germline V gene lookup returns CDR1 SEHNR and CDR2 FQNEAQ (reference sequence). CDR3 residues: CASSMIRGVGNTIYF. CDR3 DNA: TGTGCCAGCAGCATGATCAGGGGTGTGGGCAACACCATATATTTT.

V gene TRBV6-4 combines with J gene TRBJ1-4; D is ambiguous. In germline, CDR1 is MRHNA, CDR2 SNTAGT. The V end lost 2 bases, the J end lost 8 bases, and 6 bases lay between the germline ends. This CDR3 has 12 residues. CDR3 sequence: CASSDTGEKLFF. In DNA form, the CDR3 reads TGTGCCAGCAGTGACACCGGGGAAAAACTGTTTTTT.

CDR3 DNA: TGCGCCAGCAGCCCCGGGACAGGGAAGTTTGTTAACACTGAAGCTTTCTTT. Its protein product is CASSPGTGKFVNTEAFF. The chain uses TRBV5-1 and TRBJ1-1, with 9 bases identical to TRBD1. The J segment lost 2 bases and the V segment lost 4 bases, leaving 12 bases of the junction unmatched. There are 17 residues in the CDR3. CDR1 and CDR2 from the germline V gene are SGHRS and YFSETQ.

V and J are TRBV6-6 and TRBJ1-4, with 9 nucleotides matching TRBD1. Germline CDR1 is MNHNY and CDR2 is SVGAGI (reference sequence). J gave up 8 bases and V 5 bases, and 9 bases lay outside the gene matches. The CDR3 has 15 amino acids. The CDR3 bases are TGTGCCAGCAGTCCAAAGGACAGGGGATCCGAAAAACTGTTTTTT. Its translation is CASSPKDRGSEKLFF.

This chain uses TRBV7-9 with TRBJ2-7, with D hard to call. CDR3 length: 14 residues. CDR1 and CDR2 (germline): SEHNR, FQNEAQ (reference sequence). Trimming removed 1 base from V and 2 bases from J, with 9 bases in between. The CDR3: CASSLGGSAYEQYF. The CDR3 nucleotides are TGTGCCAGCAGCTTAGGTGGCAGTGCCTACGAGCAGTACTTC.

This chain links TRBV29-1 with TRBJ1-2; 12 bases line up with TRBD1. This CDR3 region has 12 residues. Germline loops: CDR1 SQVTM, CDR2 ANQGSEA. Trimming at V came to 5 bases and at J to 8 bases, leaving 3 bases not matched to a gene. DNA for the CDR3: TGCAGCGTTCCTGGGACAGGGGGCGGCTACACCTTC. This translates into CSVPGTGGGYTF.

For the CDR3, the DNA is TGTGCCAGCCGGGACAGGTCCTACAATGAGCAGTTCTTC. Translating gives CASRDRSYNEQFF. J is TRBJ2-1 and V is TRBV12-3 or TRBV12-4; 8 nucleotides line up with TRBD1. The V gene end was trimmed by 8 bases and the J gene end by 1 base; junction bases not matched to a gene: 1. This CDR3 contains 13 residues.

The rearrangement links TRBV3-1 (or the pseudogene TRBV3-2) to TRBJ1-6; 7 bases map to TRBD1. With V trimmed by 5 bases and J by 4 bases, 5 bases remained unmatched. CDR1 is LGHDT and CDR2 is YNNKEL in the germline V gene (reference sequence). The CDR3 has 15 amino acids. CDR3 bases: TGTGCCAGCAGCTACCGGGACAGATATAATTCACCCCTCCACTTT. Amino acid sequence: CASSYRDRYNSPLHF.

The chain has TRBV5-1 and TRBJ2-3; D remains ambiguous. V was shortened by 0 bases and J by 2 bases, with 7 bases between the two germline ends. This CDR3 has 14 residues. Germline V lookup: CDR1 SGHRS, CDR2 YFSETQ. The CDR3 spells CASSLDGTTDTQYF. In nucleotides, the CDR3 is TGCGCCAGCAGCTTGGATGGCACCACAGATACGCAGTATTTT.

J is TRBJ1-5 and V is TRBV12-5; a weak D match, TRBD1 (5 bases). The CDR3 is 13 residues long. Germline-derived CDR1 and CDR2 are LGHNT and FRNRAP. V was pared by 4 bases and J by 9 bases, with 13 bases between. CDR3 sequence reads: CASGSNMDTPQHF. DNA for the CDR3: TGTGCTAGTGGTTCTAACATGGACACGCCCCAGCATTTT.